This T cell receptor beta chain was recovered during a study of regulatory T cells in long-lasting Graves disease. Documented time point: persistent/refractory GD, antithyroid drugs over 5 years with positive TRAb. RNA isolated from PBMCs was used to make the TCR library. Through Arm-PCR of CDR3 regions and iRepertoire HTBI primers, TCR beta libraries were built. TCRdb recomputed calls from the multiplex PCR reads with MiXCR, one row per CDR3 protein. The table shows some 470,000 distinct CDR3 sequences, with roughly 21% occurring only once. Comment on this clonotype: What it binds is not known.

Study-level points and caveats: Persistent disease was associated with favored TRBV28 usage and with favored use of TRBJ1-2 and TRBJ2-5. The persistent group shared 2,500 to 3,000 public clonotypes, more than the roughly 970 shared by new patients.

Germline V CDR1 and CDR2: DFQATT, SNEGSKA (reference sequence). This CDR3 spans 14 amino acids. With 5 bases removed from V and 5 bases from J, the gap between germline ends came to 19 bases. This TCR was recovered from a female donor with Graves disease. The V call is TRBV20-1, the J call TRBJ2-7, with D tentatively TRBD2 (6 bases). The sequenced sample was peripheral blood mononuclear cells (PBMCs), obtained when the disease was refractory, from a patient treated with antithyroid drugs. CDR3 in amino acids: CSAYSGGAADEQYF. CDR3 nucleotide sequence: TGCAGTGCTTATAGCGGAGGCGCCGCCGACGAGCAGTACTTC.